The rows below give T cell receptor beta chains drawn from one sample of a study of blood T cell repertoires in COVID-19. Data came from immunoSEQ multiplex PCR; TCRdb stores just in-frame clones and leaves some out. The data contain more than 90,000 clones, approximately 80% of them singletons. Sequenced: peripheral blood. The receptors were sampled from a man aged 45-65 years with acute or convalescent COVID-19. Both conserved end residues are part of each CDR3. The order of the fields is clone size, J gene, D gene, V gene, CDR3 protein, CDR3 DNA. D genes are given only for firm matches. Size tells how often a clone was seen (once, few, many) or the class of an expanded clone, and some rows leave it out.

size: NA; J: TRBJ1-5; D: TRBD1; V: TRBV19; CDR3: CASSIRQGALGQPQHF; DNA: TGTGCCAGTAGTATCAGACAGGGGGCGTTGGGTCAGCCCCAGCATTTT
size: NA; J: TRBJ1-4; D: TRBD1; V: TRBV24-1; CDR3: CATSAPGTGGEKLFF; DNA: TGTGCCACCAGTGCCCCCGGGACAGGGGGGGAAAAACTGTTTTTT
size: NA; J: TRBJ2-1; D: TRBD2; V: TRBV7-9; CDR3: CASSSGLAGTADEQFF; DNA: TGTGCCAGCAGCTCGGGACTAGCGGGAACGGCGGATGAGCAGTTCTTC
size: few; J: TRBJ2-7; D: NA; V: TRBV4-2; CDR3: CASSQDLRAYEQYF; DNA: TGTGCCAGCAGCCAAGATCTCAGGGCCTACGAGCAGTACTTC
size: NA; J: TRBJ2-7; D: TRBD1; V: TRBV4-1; CDR3: CASSLNPPGQGNYEQYF; DNA: TGCGCCAGCAGCCTAAATCCCCCGGGACAGGGAAACTACGAGCAGTACTTC
size: NA; J: TRBJ1-4; D: NA; V: TRBV5-6; CDR3: CASSLRGIKEKLFF; DNA: TGTGCCAGCAGCTTGCGGGGGATTAAGGAAAAACTGTTTTTT
size: few; J: TRBJ1-2; D: TRBD1; V: TRBV27; CDR3: CASSPRGQALEGYTF; DNA: TGTGCCAGCAGCCCCCGAGGACAGGCATTGGAGGGCTACACCTTC
size: NA; J: TRBJ2-6; D: NA; V: TRBV7-2; CDR3: CASSLEAGSGANVLTF; DNA: TGTGCCAGCAGCTTAGAGGCGGGGTCTGGGGCCAACGTCCTGACTTTC
size: NA; J: TRBJ2-3; D: NA; V: TRBV18; CDR3: CASSPPNRERRGTQYF; DNA: TGTGCCAGCTCACCACCGAACAGGGAACGCCGGGGTACGCAGTATTTT
size: NA; J: TRBJ2-1; D: TRBD2; V: TRBV19; CDR3: CASSKTPGGNEQFF; DNA: TGTGCCAGTAGTAAGACGCCGGGAGGCAATGAGCAGTTCTTC
size: NA; J: TRBJ2-1; D: NA; V: TRBV6-5; CDR3: CASSPGGRLQQFF; DNA: TGTGCCAGCAGTCCTGGCGGTCGACTACAGCAGTTCTTC
size: NA; J: TRBJ2-7; D: TRBD1; V: TRBV28; CDR3: CASSLGTGWNEQYF; DNA: TGTGCCAGCAGTCTCGGGACAGGTTGGAACGAGCAGTACTTC
size: NA; J: TRBJ2-7; D: TRBD1; V: TRBV5-8; CDR3: CASSGGQRPYEQYF; DNA: TGTGCCAGCAGCGGGGGACAGCGACCCTACGAGCAGTACTTC
size: NA; J: TRBJ1-2; D: TRBD1; V: TRBV11-3; CDR3: CASSAQGNYGYTF; DNA: TGTGCCAGCAGCGCACAGGGGAACTATGGCTACACCTTC
size: many; J: TRBJ2-7; D: NA; V: TRBV9; CDR3: CASSRTGHIDEQYF; DNA: TGTGCCAGCAGCAGAACAGGGCACATCGACGAGCAGTACTTC
size: NA; J: TRBJ1-1; D: NA; V: TRBV6-5; CDR3: CASSAQLSEAFF; DNA: TGTGCCAGCAGCGCTCAGTTGTCTGAAGCTTTCTTT
size: NA; J: TRBJ2-1; D: NA; V: TRBV2; CDR3: CASSEEVTNEQFF; DNA: TGTGCCAGCAGTGAGGAGGTCACCAATGAGCAGTTCTTC
size: NA; J: TRBJ1-2; D: NA; V: TRBV28; CDR3: CASSLGQNYGYTF; DNA: TGTGCCAGCAGTTTGGGGCAGAACTATGGCTACACCTTC
size: NA; J: TRBJ1-6; D: TRBD1; V: TRBV6-4; CDR3: CASSRDRVNSPLHF; DNA: TGTGCCAGCAGTCGGGACAGGGTGAATTCACCCCTCCACTTT
size: NA; J: TRBJ1-2; D: NA; V: TRBV12-3/TRBV12-4; CDR3: CASAEGGYGYTF; DNA: TGTGCCAGTGCCGAGGGTGGCTATGGCTACACCTTC
size: NA; J: TRBJ2-7; D: TRBD1; V: TRBV24-1; CDR3: CATTPGQGNIGQYF; DNA: TGTGCCACCACCCCGGGACAGGGAAATATTGGGCAGTACTTC
size: NA; J: TRBJ1-3; D: NA; V: TRBV5-1; CDR3: CASSDSDSGNTIYF; DNA: TGCGCCAGCAGCGACAGTGACTCTGGAAACACCATATATTTT
size: few; J: TRBJ1-1; D: TRBD1; V: TRBV10-3; CDR3: CAITSVGGQGVFF; DNA: TGTGCCATCACTTCAGTCGGGGGACAGGGGGTTTTCTTT
size: NA; J: TRBJ1-2; D: NA; V: TRBV7-9; CDR3: CASSSGYGVGYTF; DNA: TGTGCCAGCAGCTCCGGGTATGGCGTCGGCTACACCTTC
size: once; J: TRBJ1-5; D: NA; V: TRBV4-1; CDR3: CASSQDLAEQPQHF; DNA: TGCGCCAGCAGCCAAGATTTGGCCGAACAGCCCCAGCATTTT
size: NA; J: TRBJ2-7; D: NA; V: TRBV4-1; CDR3: CASSLLGGEGNEQYF; DNA: TGCGCCAGCAGCCTACTAGGGGGGGAGGGCAACGAGCAGTACTTC
size: NA; J: TRBJ2-1; D: TRBD2; V: TRBV5-1; CDR3: CASSPFSGSGINEQFF; DNA: TGCGCCAGCAGCCCGTTTAGCGGGAGTGGGATCAATGAGCAGTTCTTC
size: NA; J: TRBJ1-1; D: NA; V: TRBV6-5; CDR3: CASSYVENTEAFF; DNA: TGTGCCAGCAGTTACGTAGAGAACACTGAAGCTTTCTTT
size: NA; J: TRBJ2-7; D: TRBD1; V: TRBV5-1; CDR3: CASSLAGTGVDEQYF; DNA: TGCGCCAGCAGCTTGGCCGGGACAGGGGTTGACGAGCAGTACTTC
size: NA; J: TRBJ2-7; D: TRBD1; V: TRBV7-7; CDR3: CASSLAGGMNYEQYF; DNA: TGTGCTAGCAGCTTAGCAGGGGGTATGAACTACGAGCAGTACTTC
size: NA; J: TRBJ2-7; D: NA; V: TRBV3-1/TRBV3-2; CDR3: CASSQDRGREQYF; DNA: TGTGCCAGCAGCCAAGACAGGGGACGGGAGCAGTACTTC
size: NA; J: TRBJ2-5; D: TRBD1; V: TRBV9; CDR3: CASSTGQGPETQYF; DNA: TGTGCCAGCAGCACCGGACAGGGGCCAGAGACCCAGTACTTC
size: few; J: TRBJ1-5; D: NA; V: TRBV3-1/TRBV3-2; CDR3: CASSQGTGEQPQHF; DNA: TGTGCCAGCAGCCAGGGGACGGGGGAACAGCCCCAGCATTTT
size: NA; J: TRBJ2-1; D: TRBD1; V: TRBV7-7; CDR3: CASSLGQGALNEQFF; DNA: TGTGCTAGCAGCTTAGGACAGGGGGCTCTCAATGAGCAGTTCTTC
size: NA; J: TRBJ1-5; D: TRBD1; V: TRBV7-9; CDR3: CASSWGTGPQPQHF; DNA: TGTGCCAGCAGCTGGGGGACAGGTCCTCAGCCCCAGCATTTT
size: NA; J: TRBJ2-3; D: TRBD2; V: TRBV7-3; CDR3: CASSPLGSGRLGIDTQYF; DNA: TGTGCCAGCAGCCCCCTAGGGAGCGGGAGGCTAGGAATAGATACGCAGTATTTT
size: NA; J: TRBJ1-3; D: NA; V: TRBV30; CDR3: CAWSEGVAGNTIYF; DNA: TGTGCCTGGAGCGAGGGAGTCGCTGGAAACACCATATATTTT
size: NA; J: TRBJ1-1; D: NA; V: TRBV5-1; CDR3: CASSLTRNTEAFF; DNA: TGCGCCAGCAGCCTCACAAGGAACACTGAAGCTTTCTTT
size: few; J: TRBJ1-4; D: NA; V: TRBV27; CDR3: CASSFDRPGEKLFF; DNA: TGTGCCAGCAGTTTCGACAGACCGGGTGAAAAACTGTTTTTT
size: NA; J: TRBJ1-6; D: NA; V: TRBV7-2; CDR3: CASSKYRASISPLHF; DNA: TGTGCCAGCAGCAAGTACAGGGCTAGTATTTCACCCCTCCACTTT
size: NA; J: TRBJ1-4; D: NA; V: TRBV19; CDR3: CASSIGWANEKLFF; DNA: TGTGCCAGTAGTATAGGTTGGGCCAATGAAAAACTGTTTTTT
size: NA; J: TRBJ2-7; D: NA; V: TRBV7-3; CDR3: CASSPGIGLTYEQYF; DNA: TGTGCCAGCAGTCCGGGAATAGGTCTAACCTACGAGCAGTACTTC
size: NA; J: TRBJ1-6; D: NA; V: TRBV28; CDR3: CASSFGQGGGVWDSPLHF; DNA: TGTGCCAGCAGTTTCGGGCAGGGCGGCGGAGTCTGGGATTCACCCCTCCACTTT
size: NA; J: TRBJ2-1; D: NA; V: TRBV19; CDR3: CASSISTPGTDEQFF; DNA: TGTGCCAGTAGTATAAGCACCCCAGGGACTGATGAGCAGTTCTTC
size: NA; J: TRBJ2-1; D: NA; V: TRBV7-2; CDR3: CASSLRGGEQFF; DNA: TGTGCCAGCAGCTTAAGAGGCGGTGAGCAGTTCTTC